The source of this T cell receptor (beta chain) is a study of T cells in Graves' hyperthyroidism and ophthalmopathy (dated by TCRdb to the late 2010s). In terms of the full investigation: Peripheral blood was sampled at the time of initial diagnosis, prior to any treatment. A discovery cohort of 95 to 100 patients, roughly 40 with Graves' ophthalmopathy and 57 with stable Graves' hyperthyroidism, was used to find distinguishing TCR V-J signatures. Whether ophthalmopathy could be predicted prospectively was tested in an independent validation cohort made up of under 20 hyperthyroidism patients plus 17 patients who later progressed to ophthalmopathy. The roughly 94 discovery patients were randomly divided into training and test sets at a 7:3 ratio. Thyroid tissue and blood T-cell repertoires from six or seven Graves' hyperthyroidism patients were also compared in the study. After sampling, hyperthyroidism patients received methimazole starting at 30 mg daily, and ophthalmopathy patients received high-dose intravenous methylprednisolone. According to the paper, TCR Vbeta CDR3 sequencing was carried out on about 140 peripheral blood samples, which came from under 50 ophthalmopathy, around 74 hyperthyroidism and about 17 progressor patients. What the research found in general, with its limitations: No statistical method was used to set the sample size in advance, and investigators knew the group allocation. In validation, progression to ophthalmopathy was predicted by the model with around 71% sensitivity and roughly 76% specificity, a median of approximately 6.5 months before onset. A 13 V-J signature model separated ophthalmopathy from stable hyperthyroidism, with roughly 88% sensitivity and about 81% specificity in cross-validation and 80%/75% in testing. Most expanded thyroid clonotypes (frequency above 0.001) were also detected in blood, suggesting blood repertoires may reflect thyroid immune responses.

Inclusive of the bounding cysteine and phenylalanine, the CDR3 is 16 residues long. Only the CDR3 part of the read is kept: 48 bases, read in frame from the first base. CDR1 is given as SGHAT and CDR2 as FQNNGV, both from the germline V gene. Cut back by 1 base and 0 bases, the V and J ends lie 10 bases apart. This clonotype was observed a few times. Which antigen it targets is not known. Per-nucleotide qualities are absent, and no much larger clonotype sits a single base away. The TCR beta CDR3 regions were amplified from RNA transcripts. The TCR CDR3 was subjected to a first round of RT-PCR using the HTBI primer set and the Qiagen OneStep RT-PCR kit. Libraries were constructed in a second round of multiplex PCR, after which size selection and purification were performed. Paired-end sequencing of the libraries was performed with 100 bp reads on an Illumina HiSeq2000. In the source study's methods: SOAPnuke was used to process the raw data, removing reads that contained adapters or uncalled bases, had a mean Phred below 15, or lacked an exact match to the constant primer or identifier. COPE v1.2.5 was used to merge high-quality paired reads, and clonotypes were defined as unique nucleotide sequences. MiTCR v1.1 was used to align the clonotypes against IMGT TRBV, TRBD and TRBJ reference segments. Only V-J combinations with frequency above 0.0001, covering 99% to 99.2% of repertoires, were analysed. The TCS score was defined as the ratio of F50 (clonal expansion) to E x V (chaos), calculated using BLOSUM62-based TCRdist between CDR3 peptides within each V-J. Welch's t-statistics and random forest reduced 450 to 600 V-J features to roughly 13, which were used in a naive Bayes classifier (R e1071). TCRdb reanalyzed the raw reads on its own, using fastp at Q25 for trimming and MiXCR for clone calling, and kept in-frame beta chains. Here each entry gathers all rows of one CDR3 protein and keeps the most common genes and DNA. The V and J calls shown here were made by TCRdb, not taken from the authors' results. In all, the sample holds under 350,000 distinct CDR3 sequences, and roughly 23% of those were seen once. Of the sample, around half falls within the top ten clones.

Stable Graves' hyperthyroidism was defined as the absence of progression to ophthalmopathy over 18 months of follow-up. The hyperthyroidism patients were between 18 and 65 years old and newly diagnosed, with a disease duration of less than 2 months. Any patient with an uncontrolled infection, another autoimmune disease, pregnancy or lactation was excluded. Diagnoses relied on clinical symptoms, serum thyroxine and TRAb, thyroid ultrasound and orbital computed tomography. PBMCs were separated from under 12 ml of fresh peripheral blood using Ficoll-Paque density gradient centrifugation. Total RNA was extracted with Trizol reagent, and quality was checked on an Agilent 2100 Bioanalyzer.

The V gene is TRBV11-2 and the J gene is TRBJ2-4, and the D gene may be TRBD1, 6 bases matching. This receptor was identified in a woman aged 45-59 years with Graves' hyperthyroidism. Input material: blood. The CDR3 amino acid sequence is: CASSLVGTLAKNIQYF. The DNA sequence is as follows: TGTGCCAGCAGCTTAGTCGGGACACTAGCCAAAAACATTCAGTACTTC. When the CDR3 is completed using the reference TRBV11-2 and TRBJ2-4 genes on either side, the full variable domain is EAGVAQSPRYKIIEKRQSVAFWCNPISGHATLYWYQQILGQGPKLLIQFQNNGVVDDSQLPKDRFSAERLKGVDSTLKIQPAKLEDSAVYLCASSLVGTLAKNIQYFGAGTRLSVL.